This entry lists 14 T cell receptor beta chains sequenced from one sample in a study of T cell responses to AZD1222 COVID-19 vaccine. Clones were read by immunoSEQ multiplex PCR, and TCRdb kept only the in-frame ones, dropping some. Counted here are approximately 150,000 clones, approximately 90% occurring once; the ten biggest clones make up around 0.99%. Sequencing was performed on peripheral blood, taken 28 days after the second AZD1222 dose. The receptors stem from an adult who received the AZD1222 COVID-19 vaccine.

The rearrangement uses TRBV7-2 and TRBJ2-7; D unresolved. The length of the CDR3 is 14 residues. Germline CDR1 SGHTA, CDR2 FQGNSA. V lost 5 bases to trimming and J lost 2 bases, with 13 bases between them. Written as DNA, the CDR3 is TGTGCCAGCAGCCCTGCTAGGCTCCCCTACGAGCAGTACTTC. It specifies CASSPARLPYEQYF. Full variable domain (rest looked up from reference TRBV7-2 and TRBJ2-7): GAGVSQSPSNKVTEKGKDVELRCDPISGHTALYWYRQSLGQGLEFLIYFQGNSAPDKSGLPSDRFSAERTGGSVSTLTIQRTQQEDSAVYLCASSPARLPYEQYFGPGTRLTVT.

The J gene is TRBJ1-2, the V gene TRBV5-1; D is ambiguous. The V gene's germline CDR1 is SGHRS and CDR2 YFSETQ. The CDR3 length is 13 residues. V shed 1 base and J shed 5 bases, with 9 bases lying between them. The CDR3 loop reads CASSLFGSYGYTF. The CDR3, as DNA: TGCGCCAGCAGCTTGTTCGGGTCATATGGCTACACCTTC.

In the case of this clone: Its ends do not fully match the called genes, so a read error is possible. J is TRBJ2-1 and V is TRBV27, with D perhaps TRBD2 (5 bases). CDR1 is MNHEY and CDR2 is SMNVEV in the germline V gene (reference sequence). The CDR3 consists of 15 residues. The CDR3 sequence: CASSLAAGLYHEQFF. The CDR3 DNA follows: TGTGCCAGCAGCCTAGCCGCCGGGCTCTACCATGAGCAGTTCTTC.

The chain employs TRBV5-4 and TRBJ2-7; no clear D gene. The V gene lost 2 bases and the J gene lost 0 bases, with 9 bases spanning the gap. This CDR3 is built from 14 residues. Germline lookup yields CDR1 SGHNT and CDR2 YYREEE (reference sequence). The chain's CDR3 is CASSFTGSSYEQYF. The CDR3, as DNA: TGTGCCAGCAGCTTCACCGGTAGCTCCTACGAGCAGTACTTC.

V is TRBV2 and J is TRBJ2-7; no reliable D call. The CDR3 totals 14 residues. The V end was cut by 4 bases, the J end by 2 bases, with 12 bases between. Germline V gene data show CDR1 as SNHLY and CDR2 as FYNNEI. CDR3: CASSVGGSTYEQYF. Here the CDR3 DNA reads TGTGCCAGCAGTGTAGGCGGTAGCACCTACGAGCAGTACTTC.

J is TRBJ1-1 and V is TRBV9; D not certain. The V end lost 3 bases, the J end lost 8 bases, and 14 bases lay between the germline ends. The CDR3 runs to 13 residues. CDR1 is SGDLS, CDR2 YYNGEE, per germline. CDR3 residues: CASSDGRRWEAFF. In nucleotides, the CDR3 is TGTGCCAGCAGCGATGGTAGACGCTGGGAAGCTTTCTTT.

The count of this clone is one. This chain joins TRBV7-9 and TRBJ1-3; no clear D gene. CDR3 length: 16 residues. Per the germline V gene, CDR1 is SEHNR and CDR2 is FQNEAQ (reference sequence). V lost 3 bases, J lost 4 bases, and 16 bases lay in between. The CDR3 DNA sequence: TGTGCCAGCAGCTTCTATCTGGCCCGGGTCGGAAACACCATATATTTT. This sequence encodes CASSFYLARVGNTIYF. The full variable domain, with the rest looked up from reference TRBV7-9 and TRBJ1-3, is DTGVSQNPRHKITKRGQNVTFRCDPISEHNRLYWYRQTLGQGPEFLTYFQNEAQLEKSRLLSDRFSAERPKGSFSTLEIQRTEQGDSAMYLCASSFYLARVGNTIYFGEGSWLTVV.

The CDR3 coding sequence is TGTGCCAGCAGTCTCCCCGGATGGGGCGGTACTGAAGCTTTCTTT. Translation gives CASSLPGWGGTEAFF. This chain joins TRBV25-1 and TRBJ1-1; a possible D gene is TRBD1 (5 bases). This CDR3 has 15 residues. V lost 5 bases and J lost 5, with 18 bases in between. Per the germline V gene, CDR1 is MGHDK and CDR2 is SYGVNS.

Only a few counts were recorded for this clone. The chain joins TRBV18 to TRBJ1-5, with D hard to call. This CDR3 contains 13 residues. Trimming stripped 1 base from V and 4 bases from J, with 5 bases between. CDR1 and CDR2 from the germline V gene are KGHSH and LQKENI. The DNA of the CDR3 is TGTGCCAGCTCACCACGGCCGAATCAGCCCCAGCATTTT. Amino acids: CASSPRPNQPQHF.

This clone came up once. The chain carries TRBV30 and TRBJ2-2; the D call may be TRBD1 or TRBD2 (7 bases each). The CDR3 is 13 amino acids. Per germline, CDR1 GTSNPN and CDR2 SVGIG (reference sequence). Trimming took off 4 bases at V and 6 bases at J, with 12 bases between the two ends. The CDR3 loop is CAWKGGGPGELFF. The CDR3 DNA sequence: TGTGCCTGGAAGGGAGGGGGCCCCGGGGAGCTGTTTTTT.

The chain is built from TRBV19 and TRBJ2-7; weak D call: TRBD1 (5 bases). V lost 6 bases, J lost 6 bases, and 12 bases lay in between. The CDR3 length is 12 residues. Germline V gene lookup returns CDR1 LNHDA and CDR2 SQIVND (reference sequence). The CDR3 bases are TGTGCCAGTAGGCAGGGTCTCTCCGAGCAGTACTTC. This gives the protein CASRQGLSEQYF.

The chain couples TRBV14 to TRBJ2-7; 10 nucleotides match TRBD2. V shed 2 bases, J shed 6 bases, and the junction held 13 bases outside the gene matches. This CDR3 has 17 residues. From germline, CDR1 is SGHDN and CDR2 FVKESK. CDR3 amino acids: CASSQSSWGLAQREQYF. CDR3 in DNA: TGTGCCAGCAGCCAATCATCGTGGGGACTAGCGCAGCGCGAGCAGTACTTC.

J is TRBJ2-7 and V is TRBV19, with 7 bases lining up with TRBD2. The CDR3 length is 15 residues. In germline, CDR1 is LNHDA, CDR2 SQIVND (reference sequence). V lost 4 bases to trimming and J lost 0 bases; unmatched junction nucleotides: 6. The CDR3 here is CASSSGGVSSYEQYF. CDR3 DNA: TGTGCCAGTAGTAGTGGGGGGGTTTCCTCCTACGAGCAGTACTTC.

The chain has TRBV6-1 and TRBJ1-4; D not certain. Germline assignment: CDR1 MNHNS and CDR2 SASEGT. The CDR3 consists of 14 residues. V was clipped by 1 base and J by 8 bases, with 11 bases between them. The CDR3, as DNA: TGTGCCAGCAGTGAAGGAGAGATAGGGGAAAAACTGTTTTTT. This translates into CASSEGEIGEKLFF.